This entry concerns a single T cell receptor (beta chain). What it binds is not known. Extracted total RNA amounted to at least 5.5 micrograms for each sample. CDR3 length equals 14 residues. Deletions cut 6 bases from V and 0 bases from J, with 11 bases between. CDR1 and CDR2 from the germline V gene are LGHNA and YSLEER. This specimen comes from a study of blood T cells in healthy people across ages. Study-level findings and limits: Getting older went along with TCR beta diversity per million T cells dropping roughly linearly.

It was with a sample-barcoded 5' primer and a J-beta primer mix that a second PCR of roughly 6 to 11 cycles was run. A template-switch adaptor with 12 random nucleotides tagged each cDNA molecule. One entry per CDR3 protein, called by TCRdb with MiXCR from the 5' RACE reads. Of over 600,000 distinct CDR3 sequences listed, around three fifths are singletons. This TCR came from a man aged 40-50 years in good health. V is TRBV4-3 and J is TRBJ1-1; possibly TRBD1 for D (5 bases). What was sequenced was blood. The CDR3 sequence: CASSTQGMNTEAFF. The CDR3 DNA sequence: TGCGCCAGCAGTACCCAGGGTATGAACACTGAAGCTTTCTTT.